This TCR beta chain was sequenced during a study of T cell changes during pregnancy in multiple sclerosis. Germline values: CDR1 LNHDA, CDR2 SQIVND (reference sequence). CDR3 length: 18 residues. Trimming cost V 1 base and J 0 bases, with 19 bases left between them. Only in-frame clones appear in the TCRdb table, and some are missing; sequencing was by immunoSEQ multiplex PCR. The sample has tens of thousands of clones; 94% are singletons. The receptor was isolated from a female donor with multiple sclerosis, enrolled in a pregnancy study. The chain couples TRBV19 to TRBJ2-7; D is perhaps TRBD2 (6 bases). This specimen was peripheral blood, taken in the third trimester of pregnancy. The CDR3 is CASSIVYSGVANSYEQYF. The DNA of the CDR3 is TGTGCCAGTAGTATAGTTTACTCGGGAGTCGCTAACTCCTACGAGCAGTACTTC.